A selection of T cell receptor beta chains follows, all from one sample in a study of cytomegalovirus exposure and HLA in healthy donors. Profiled with immunoSEQ multiplex PCR; TCRdb holds only in-frame clones, not every one. The table for this sample gives around 110,000 clones. Sequencing was done on a sample of PBMCs. These receptors were obtained from a man aged 30-40 years in good health and CMV-seronegative. The conserved cysteine and the conserved F or W are not part of the CDR3 here. The order of the fields is V gene, CDR3 protein.

TRBV4-3 ASSQLTGGGNTQY
TRBV5-1 ASSSLKGAMANYGYT
TRBV4-2 ASSARTGGASYEQY
TRBV19 ASSIDLTAFTYEQY
TRBV6-1 ASSDRGKSPLH
TRBV7-6 ASSSAGQSNNNSPLH
TRBV5-1 ASSPGQGIQETQY
TRBV19 ASSIELAQETQY
TRBV4-1 ASSQVAYRGPQPQH
TRBV5-6 ASSLEGMFTGELF
TRBV19 ASSPRGTSGYNEQF
TRBV6-1 ASRLGLGETQY
TRBV5-1 ASSFSGGGDTQY
TRBV6-6 ASNRQGLGEQY
TRBV7-2 ASSLAPHRGADTQY
TRBV12-5 ASGVSYEQY
TRBV16 ASSAGQLNEKLF
TRBV27 ASSSSGATISYEQY
TRBV12-5 ASGLGVAGGGVETQY
TRBV6-6 ASSLLQGNTEAF
TRBV25-1 ASSNYRTSVVDTQY
TRBV7-9 ASSLLQGNSPLH
TRBV6-5 ASTSDRGYGNTIY
TRBV6-5 ASSYQGRNTGELF
TRBV7-2 ASSLAGDQRSYT
TRBV19 ASSPRQGGDEKLF
TRBV27 ASSLTGGTRYEQY
TRBV28 ASSRADRGPYEQY
TRBV7-7 ASSLRLSSYNEQF
TRBV4-1 ASSQGGGQSYGYT
TRBV2 ATGTSGGGETQY
TRBV7-2 ASSLGGGGNTIY
TRBV11-2 ASSLSRSSSYNEQF
TRBV6-1 ASSEGNRDGYT
TRBV2 ASAGRMREQF
TRBV10-3 AIRLGPGGEGNTGELF
TRBV6-6 ASSYAGGAYEQY
TRBV7-2 ASSLERSGGALGETQY
TRBV6-6 ASAGQGEMDGYT
TRBV6-4 ATQLTGTGNSPLH